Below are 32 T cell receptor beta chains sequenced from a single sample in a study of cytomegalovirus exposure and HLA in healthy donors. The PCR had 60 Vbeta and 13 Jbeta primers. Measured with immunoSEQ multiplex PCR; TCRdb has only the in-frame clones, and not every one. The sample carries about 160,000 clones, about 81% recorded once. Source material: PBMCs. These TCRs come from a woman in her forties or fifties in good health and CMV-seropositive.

The CDR3 spells CASSLAMTSYEQYF. The CDR3, as DNA: TGTGCCAGCAGCTTAGCGATGACTAGCTACGAGCAGTACTTC. V gene TRBV7-2 combines with J gene TRBJ2-7; the D gene is possibly TRBD2 (6 bases). Between the trimmed V and J ends, which lost 0 bases and 3 bases, there was a span of 9 bases. CDR3 length equals 14 residues. Germline CDR1 reads SGHTA; CDR2 reads FQGNSA.

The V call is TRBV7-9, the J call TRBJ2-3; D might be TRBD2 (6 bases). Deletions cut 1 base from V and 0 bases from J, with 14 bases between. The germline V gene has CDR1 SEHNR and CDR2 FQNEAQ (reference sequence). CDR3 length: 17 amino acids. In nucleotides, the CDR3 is TGTGCCAGCAGCTTAGGATGGCGGGGAGGCAGCACAGATACGCAGTATTTT. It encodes CASSLGWRGGSTDTQYF.

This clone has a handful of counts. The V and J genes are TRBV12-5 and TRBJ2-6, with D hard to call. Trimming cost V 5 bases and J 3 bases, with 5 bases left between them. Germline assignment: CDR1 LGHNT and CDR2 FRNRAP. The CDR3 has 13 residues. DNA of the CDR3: TGTGCTAGTGGTCCGAGTGGGGCCAACGTCCTGACTTTC. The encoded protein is CASGPSGANVLTF.

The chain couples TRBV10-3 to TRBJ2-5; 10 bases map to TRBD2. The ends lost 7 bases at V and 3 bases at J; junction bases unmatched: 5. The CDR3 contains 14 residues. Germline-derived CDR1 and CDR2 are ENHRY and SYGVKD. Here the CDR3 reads CAIKTSGAEETQYF. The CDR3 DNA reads TGTGCCATCAAAACTAGCGGGGCGGAAGAGACCCAGTACTTC.

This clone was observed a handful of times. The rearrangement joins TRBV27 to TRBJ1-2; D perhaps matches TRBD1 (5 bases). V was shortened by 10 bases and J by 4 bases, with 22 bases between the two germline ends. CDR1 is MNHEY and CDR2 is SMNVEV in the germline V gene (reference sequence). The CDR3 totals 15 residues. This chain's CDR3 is CATKPQFGGIYGYTF. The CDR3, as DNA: TGTGCCACCAAACCGCAGTTCGGGGGGATCTATGGCTACACCTTC.

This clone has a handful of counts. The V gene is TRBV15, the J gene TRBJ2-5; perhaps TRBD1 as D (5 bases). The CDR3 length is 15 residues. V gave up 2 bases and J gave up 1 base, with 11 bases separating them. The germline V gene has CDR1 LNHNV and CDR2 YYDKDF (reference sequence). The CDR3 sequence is CATSRSLTVQETQYF. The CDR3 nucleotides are TGTGCCACCAGCAGATCCCTGACAGTCCAAGAGACCCAGTACTTC. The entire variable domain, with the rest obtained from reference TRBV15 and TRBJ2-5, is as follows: DAMVIQNPRYQVTQFGKPVTLSCSQTLNHNVMYWYQQKSSQAPKLLFHYYDKDFNNEADTPDNFQSRRPNTSFCFLDIRSPGLGDTAMYLCATSRSLTVQETQYFGPGTRLLVL.

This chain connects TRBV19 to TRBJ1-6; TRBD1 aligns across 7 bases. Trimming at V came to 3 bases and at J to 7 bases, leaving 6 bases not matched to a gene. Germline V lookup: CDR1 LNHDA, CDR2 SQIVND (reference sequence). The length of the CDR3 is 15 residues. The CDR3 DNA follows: TGTGCCAGTAGTATCTCCGGGACAGTGAATTCACCCCTCCACTTT. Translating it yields CASSISGTVNSPLHF.

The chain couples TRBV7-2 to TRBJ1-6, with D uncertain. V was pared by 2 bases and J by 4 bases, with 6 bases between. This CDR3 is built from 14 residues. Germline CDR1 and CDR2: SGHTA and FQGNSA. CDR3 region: CASSLRRYNSPLHF. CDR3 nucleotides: TGTGCCAGCAGCTTAAGGCGGTATAATTCACCCCTCCACTTT.

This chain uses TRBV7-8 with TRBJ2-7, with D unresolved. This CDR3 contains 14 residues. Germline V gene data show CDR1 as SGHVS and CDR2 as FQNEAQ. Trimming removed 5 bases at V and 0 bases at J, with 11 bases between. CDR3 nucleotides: TGTGCCAGCAGCCAAGTAAGGAGCTCCTACGAGCAGTACTTC. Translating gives CASSQVRSSYEQYF.

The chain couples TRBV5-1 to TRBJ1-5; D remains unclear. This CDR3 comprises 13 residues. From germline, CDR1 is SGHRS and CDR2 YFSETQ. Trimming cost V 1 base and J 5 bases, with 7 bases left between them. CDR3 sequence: CASSLSVDQPQHF. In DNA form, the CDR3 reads TGCGCCAGCAGCTTGTCGGTAGATCAGCCCCAGCATTTT.

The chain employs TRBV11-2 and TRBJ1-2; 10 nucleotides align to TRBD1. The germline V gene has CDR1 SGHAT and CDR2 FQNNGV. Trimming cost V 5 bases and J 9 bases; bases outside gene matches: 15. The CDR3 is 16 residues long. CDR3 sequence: CASSPLVGQGIYSYTF. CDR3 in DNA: TGTGCCAGCAGCCCGCTGGTGGGACAGGGGATATATAGCTACACCTTC.

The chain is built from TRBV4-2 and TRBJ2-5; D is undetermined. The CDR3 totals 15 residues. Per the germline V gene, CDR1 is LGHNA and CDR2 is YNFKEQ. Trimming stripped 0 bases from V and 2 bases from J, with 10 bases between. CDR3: CASSQDQEGQETQYF. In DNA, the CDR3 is TGTGCCAGCAGCCAAGATCAGGAAGGACAAGAGACCCAGTACTTC.

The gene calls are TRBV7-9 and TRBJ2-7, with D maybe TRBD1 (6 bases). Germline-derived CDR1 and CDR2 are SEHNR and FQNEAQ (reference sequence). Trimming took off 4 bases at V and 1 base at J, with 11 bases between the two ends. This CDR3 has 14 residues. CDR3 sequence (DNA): TGTGCCAGCAGCTATATTGGACAGTCCTACGAGCAGTACTTC. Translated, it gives CASSYIGQSYEQYF.

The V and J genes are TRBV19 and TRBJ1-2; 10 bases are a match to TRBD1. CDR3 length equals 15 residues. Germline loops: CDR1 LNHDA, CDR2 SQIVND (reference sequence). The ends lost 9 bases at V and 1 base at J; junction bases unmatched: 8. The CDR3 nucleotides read TGTGCCAGCGTGTTGGGACAGGGGATTAACTATGGCTACACCTTC. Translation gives CASVLGQGINYGYTF.

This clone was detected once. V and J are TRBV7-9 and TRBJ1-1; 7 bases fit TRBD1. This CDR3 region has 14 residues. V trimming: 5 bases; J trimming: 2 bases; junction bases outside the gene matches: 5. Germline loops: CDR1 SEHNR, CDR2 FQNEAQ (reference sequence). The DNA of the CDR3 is TGTGCCAGCAGCCAACCAGGGGGAAACACTGAAGCTTTCTTT. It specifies CASSQPGGNTEAFF.

The DNA of the CDR3 is TGTGCCAGCAGCGTATTCCGGGACAGGGGTCTCATTGGGTCACCCCTCCACTTT. The encoded protein is CASSVFRDRGLIGSPLHF. This chain uses TRBV5-6 with TRBJ1-6, with 10 bases that match TRBD1. V shed 4 bases, J shed 10 bases, and the junction held 17 bases outside the gene matches. The CDR3 sequence is 18 residues long. The germline V gene encodes CDR1 SGHDT and CDR2 YYEEEE.

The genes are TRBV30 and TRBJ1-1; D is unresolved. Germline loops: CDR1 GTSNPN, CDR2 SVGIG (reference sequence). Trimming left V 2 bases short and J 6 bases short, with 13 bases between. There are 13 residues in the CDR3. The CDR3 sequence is CAWSTGVGAEAFF. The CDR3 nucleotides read TGTGCCTGGAGTACGGGAGTCGGCGCTGAAGCTTTCTTT.

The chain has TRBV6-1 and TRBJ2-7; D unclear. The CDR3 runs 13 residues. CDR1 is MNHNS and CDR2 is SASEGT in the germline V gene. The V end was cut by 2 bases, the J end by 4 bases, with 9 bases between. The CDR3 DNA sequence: TGTGCCAGCAGTGAAAGTTCGCGTTACGAGCAGTACTTC. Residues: CASSESSRYEQYF.

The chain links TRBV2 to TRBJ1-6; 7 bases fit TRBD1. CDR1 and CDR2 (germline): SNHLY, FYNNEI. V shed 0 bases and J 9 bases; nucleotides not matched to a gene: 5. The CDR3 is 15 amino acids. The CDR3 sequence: CASSEATGASSPLHF. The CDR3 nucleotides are TGTGCCAGCAGTGAAGCCACAGGGGCGAGTTCACCCCTCCACTTT.

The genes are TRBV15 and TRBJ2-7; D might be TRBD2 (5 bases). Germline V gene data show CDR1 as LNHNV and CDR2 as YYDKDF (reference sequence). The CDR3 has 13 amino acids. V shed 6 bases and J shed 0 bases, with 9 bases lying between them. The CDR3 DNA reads TGTGCCACCAGTCCGGGAACCTCCTACGAGCAGTACTTC. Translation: CATSPGTSYEQYF.

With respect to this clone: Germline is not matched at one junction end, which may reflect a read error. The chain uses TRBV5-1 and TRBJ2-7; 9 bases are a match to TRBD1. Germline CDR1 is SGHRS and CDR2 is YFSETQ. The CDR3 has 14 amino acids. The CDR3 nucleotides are TGCGCCAGCAGTTCTACAGGGGGCGACTTTGGCCGATTCTTC. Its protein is CASSSTGGDFGRFF.

The CDR3 loop reads CAGGLEGYGYTF. CDR3 sequence (DNA): TGTGCCGGGGGGTTGGAAGGCTATGGCTACACCTTC. This chain joins TRBV6-6 and TRBJ1-2; TRBD1 is a possible D gene (5 bases). Germline CDR1 MNHNY, CDR2 SVGAGI (reference sequence). The CDR3 totals 12 residues. Trimming took off 11 bases at V and 4 bases at J, with 14 bases between the two ends.

The DNA for the CDR3 is TGTGCCAGCAAGGCAGGTATCTACGAGCAGTACTTC. It is translated as CASKAGIYEQYF. The chain uses TRBV2 and TRBJ2-7; D not certain. This CDR3 comprises 12 residues. V was trimmed by 7 bases and J by 3 bases, leaving 10 bases between them. The V gene's germline CDR1 is SNHLY and CDR2 FYNNEI.

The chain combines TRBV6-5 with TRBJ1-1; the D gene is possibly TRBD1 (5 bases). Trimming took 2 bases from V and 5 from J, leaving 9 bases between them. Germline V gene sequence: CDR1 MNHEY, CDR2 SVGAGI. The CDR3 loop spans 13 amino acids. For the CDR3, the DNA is TGTGCCAGCAGTTACACAGGTTCGACTGAAGCTTTCTTT. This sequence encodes CASSYTGSTEAFF.

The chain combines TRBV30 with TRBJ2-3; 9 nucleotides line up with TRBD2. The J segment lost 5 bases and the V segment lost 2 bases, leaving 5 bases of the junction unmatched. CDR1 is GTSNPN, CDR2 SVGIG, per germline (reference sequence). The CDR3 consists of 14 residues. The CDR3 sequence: CAWSLSGGRDTQYF. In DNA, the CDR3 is TGTGCCTGGAGTCTGAGCGGGGGGAGAGATACGCAGTATTTT.

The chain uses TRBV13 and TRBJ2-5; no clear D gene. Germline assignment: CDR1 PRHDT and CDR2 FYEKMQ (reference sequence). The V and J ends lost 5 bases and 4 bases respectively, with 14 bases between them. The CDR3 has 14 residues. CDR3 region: CASSPGPPGETQYF. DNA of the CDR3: TGTGCCAGCAGCCCCGGTCCCCCCGGAGAGACCCAGTACTTC.

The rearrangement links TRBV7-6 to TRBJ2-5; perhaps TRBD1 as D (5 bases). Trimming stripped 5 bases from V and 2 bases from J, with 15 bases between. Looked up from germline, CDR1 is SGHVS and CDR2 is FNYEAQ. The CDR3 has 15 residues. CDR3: CASSLQGYGQETQYF. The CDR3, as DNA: TGTGCCAGCAGCCTTCAGGGCTATGGGCAAGAGACCCAGTACTTC. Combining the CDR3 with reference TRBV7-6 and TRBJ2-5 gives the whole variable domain GAGVSQSPRYKVTKRGQDVALRCDPISGHVSLYWYRQALGQGPEFLTYFNYEAQQDKSGLPNDRFSAERPEGSISTLTIQRTEQRDSAMYRCASSLQGYGQETQYFGPGTRLLVL.

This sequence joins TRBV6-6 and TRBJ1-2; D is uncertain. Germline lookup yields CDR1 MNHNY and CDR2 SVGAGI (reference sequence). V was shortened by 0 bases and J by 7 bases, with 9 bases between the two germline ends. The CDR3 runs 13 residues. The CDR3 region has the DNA TGTGCCAGCAGTTACTCGAAGGCGGTTGGCTACACCTTC. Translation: CASSYSKAVGYTF.

The CDR3 DNA is TGTGCCAGTAGTAGCAACGATGTATACGCGCTCACTGAAGCTTTCTTT. Translation: CASSSNDVYALTEAFF. The chain combines TRBV19 with TRBJ1-1; D unclear. Germline CDR1 is LNHDA and CDR2 is SQIVND (reference sequence). The CDR3 runs to 16 residues. V lost 4 bases, J lost 4 bases, and 19 bases lay in between.

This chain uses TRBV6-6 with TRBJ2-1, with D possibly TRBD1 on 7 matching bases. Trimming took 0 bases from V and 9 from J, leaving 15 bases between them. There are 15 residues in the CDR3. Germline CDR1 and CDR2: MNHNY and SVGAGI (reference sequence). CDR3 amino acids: CASSYSSYQGGEQFF. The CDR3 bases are TGTGCCAGCAGTTACTCGTCCTACCAGGGGGGTGAGCAGTTCTTC.

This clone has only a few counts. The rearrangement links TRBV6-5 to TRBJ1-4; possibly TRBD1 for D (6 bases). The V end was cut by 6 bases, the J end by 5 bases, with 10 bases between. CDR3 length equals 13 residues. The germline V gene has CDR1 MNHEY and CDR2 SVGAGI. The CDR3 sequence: CASRKTGNEKLFF. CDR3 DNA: TGTGCCAGCAGGAAAACAGGGAATGAAAAACTGTTTTTT.

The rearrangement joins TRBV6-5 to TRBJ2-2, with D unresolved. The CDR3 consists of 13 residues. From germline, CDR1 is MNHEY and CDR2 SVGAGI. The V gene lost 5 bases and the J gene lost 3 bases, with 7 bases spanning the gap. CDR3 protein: CASSAQYTGELFF. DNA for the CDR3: TGTGCCAGCAGTGCACAGTACACCGGGGAGCTGTTTTTT.